This T cell receptor (beta chain) came from a study of blood T cell repertoires in COVID-19. Study details: COVID-19 samples, acute and convalescent, were from the United States, Italy and Spain.

J lost 4 bases, V lost 6 bases, and 9 bases had no gene match. Germline V CDR1 and CDR2: SGHAT, FQNNGV. The length of the CDR3 is 15 residues. Measured with immunoSEQ multiplex PCR; TCRdb has only the in-frame clones, and not every one. The sample yields roughly 200,000 clones, 70% to 90% seen once. This chain joins TRBV11-2 and TRBJ1-2, with 9 bases aligning to TRBD1. The TCR was taken from a woman aged 80 or over with acute or convalescent COVID-19. Material for sequencing was peripheral blood. The CDR3 nucleotides read TGTGCCAGCAGATTCTCCGGGACAGGGCTCTATGGCTACACCTTC. Its translation is CASRFSGTGLYGYTF.